These 27 T cell receptor beta chains were sequenced from one sample in a study of cytomegalovirus exposure and HLA in healthy donors. Use of 60 Vbeta and 13 Jbeta primers characterized the PCR. Method: immunoSEQ multiplex PCR; TCRdb's copy keeps in-frame clones and lacks some. This sample yields about 140,000 clones, of which around four fifths are seen a single time; approximately 1.9% belongs to the top ten. The sample was PBMCs. These receptors were collected from a woman aged 40 to 49 in good health and CMV-seronegative.

This chain connects TRBV7-6 to TRBJ2-5; 9 bases are a match to TRBD1. The CDR3 contains 18 residues. The trim removed 4 bases at V and 4 bases at J, leaving 16 bases unmatched. Germline CDR1 and CDR2: SGHVS and FNYEAQ. The CDR3 DNA follows: TGTGCCAGCAGCTCTTATGGGGGACAGGGTCTCGTCGGAGAGACCCAGTACTTC. Encoded protein: CASSSYGGQGLVGETQYF.

This chain connects TRBV18 to TRBJ2-7, with D tentatively TRBD1 (6 bases). The germline V gene has CDR1 KGHSH and CDR2 LQKENI. Trimming removed 3 bases from V and 1 base from J, with 10 bases in between. The CDR3 extends over 14 amino acids. The CDR3 sequence: CASSPPGTSYEQYF. The CDR3 DNA sequence: TGTGCCAGCTCACCTCCAGGGACATCCTACGAGCAGTACTTC.

The chain has TRBV11-2 and TRBJ2-1; 11 bases are a match to TRBD2. Per germline, CDR1 SGHAT and CDR2 FQNNGV. The CDR3 is made up of 14 amino acids. V was pared by 6 bases and J by 9 bases, with 7 bases of the junction left unmatched. This chain's CDR3 is CASRYTSGSIEQFF. The CDR3, as DNA: TGTGCCAGCAGATATACTAGCGGGAGTATTGAGCAGTTCTTC.

The gene calls are TRBV29-1 and TRBJ1-1, with TRBD1 identical over 7 bases. CDR1 and CDR2 from the germline V gene are SQVTM and ANQGSEA. The CDR3 runs 11 residues. V gave up 7 bases and J gave up 7 bases; unmatched junction bases: 6. The CDR3 DNA reads TGCAGCGCCCCGACAGGGTATGAAGCTTTCTTT. This translates into CSAPTGYEAFF.

The V call is TRBV6-6, the J call TRBJ2-5; tentative D call: TRBD2 (5 bases). The J call may be incorrect, as the DNA end agrees better with TRBJ2-7. CDR1 and CDR2 from the germline V gene are MNHNY and SVGAGI (reference sequence). The CDR3 totals 12 residues. CDR3 DNA sequence: TGTGCCAGCGAGGGTAGCCTCCACGAGCAGTACTTC. Amino acids: CASEGSLHEQYF.

The rearrangement links TRBV5-5 to TRBJ1-5, with 9 bases identical to TRBD1. Germline loops: CDR1 SGHKS, CDR2 YYEKEE (reference sequence). V lost 0 bases, J lost 5 bases, and 3 bases stayed unmatched. This CDR3 spans 15 amino acids. CDR3 region: CASSLEQGAYQPQHF. CDR3 coding DNA: TGTGCCAGCAGCTTGGAACAGGGGGCGTATCAGCCCCAGCATTTT.

The chain is built from TRBV9 and TRBJ1-1; possibly TRBD1 for D (5 bases). V lost 2 bases and J 0 bases, leaving 8 bases between the germline ends. CDR1 is SGDLS and CDR2 is YYNGEE in the germline V gene. This CDR3 spans 14 amino acids. The DNA for the CDR3 is TGTGCCAGCAGCGTTAAGGGGATGAACACTGAAGCTTTCTTT. This translates into CASSVKGMNTEAFF.

The chain uses TRBV28 and TRBJ2-1; D is possibly TRBD2 (5 bases). Germline V gene sequence: CDR1 MDHEN, CDR2 SYDVKM. The CDR3 spans 17 residues. Trimming shortened V by 1 base and J by 4 bases, and 17 bases separated the two germline ends. CDR3 sequence reads: CASSLSHGLQPYNEQFF. CDR3 in DNA: TGTGCCAGCAGTTTATCCCATGGACTGCAGCCGTACAATGAGCAGTTCTTC.

This CDR3 reads CASSLGLAGTNNEQFF. In DNA, the CDR3 is TGTGCCAGCAGCTTAGGACTAGCGGGGACGAACAATGAGCAGTTCTTC. The chain employs TRBV7-6 and TRBJ2-1, with 11 bases aligning to TRBD2. Germline-derived CDR1 and CDR2 are SGHVS and FNYEAQ. This CDR3 region has 16 residues. The trim removed 1 base at V and 5 bases at J, leaving 4 bases unmatched.

This clone has just one count. The chain couples TRBV28 to TRBJ1-4; weak D call: TRBD1 (6 bases). V dropped 2 bases and J dropped 7 bases, with 11 bases sitting between them. Germline lookup yields CDR1 MDHEN and CDR2 SYDVKM. The CDR3 spans 14 residues. The CDR3 coding sequence is TGTGCCAGCAGTTTACAGGGGTCGGGTGAAAAACTGTTTTTT. It yields the protein CASSLQGSGEKLFF.

This chain links TRBV5-6 with TRBJ2-7; TRBD1 aligns across 8 bases. The V and J ends lost 4 bases and 3 bases, in that order; junction bases with no gene match: 9. In germline, CDR1 is SGHDT, CDR2 YYEEEE. CDR3 length equals 15 residues. The CDR3 region has the DNA TGTGCCAGCAGCCCCGGGACAGGCGTATACTACGAGCAGTACTTC. Translating it yields CASSPGTGVYYEQYF.

The chain couples TRBV7-2 to TRBJ2-7, with D perhaps matching TRBD2 (5 bases). Per germline, CDR1 SGHTA and CDR2 FQGNSA. This CDR3 spans 16 amino acids. V lost 1 base, J lost 3 bases, and 16 bases lay in between. CDR3 protein: CASSLGPHGINYEQYF. The CDR3, as DNA: TGTGCCAGCAGCTTAGGTCCCCACGGGATAAACTACGAGCAGTACTTC.

The J gene is TRBJ2-7, the V gene TRBV10-2; 7 nucleotides agree with TRBD1. This CDR3 contains 19 residues. Germline loops: CDR1 WSHSY, CDR2 SAAADI. After removal of 5 bases from V and 5 bases from J, the junction contained 24 bases not matched to a gene. As DNA, the CDR3 is TGCGCCAGCAGTCCTAAAGCTCTACTTTTGACAGGGATCCCCCACGAGCAGTACTTC. This codes for CASSPKALLLTGIPHEQYF.

The rearrangement uses TRBV7-2 and TRBJ2-5; TRBD2 aligns across 12 bases. The germline CDR1 and CDR2 sequences are SGHTA and FQGNSA. The CDR3 extends over 18 amino acids. J lost 1 base, V lost 5 bases, and 11 bases had no gene match. CDR3 sequence reads: CASSPKVGTSGLQETQYF. The CDR3 region has the DNA TGTGCCAGCAGCCCCAAAGTGGGGACTAGCGGGCTCCAAGAGACCCAGTACTTC.

The V and J genes are TRBV4-2 and TRBJ2-7, with D possibly TRBD1 on 6 matching bases. Trimming removed 4 bases from V and 5 bases from J, with 9 bases in between. Germline CDR1 LGHNA, CDR2 YNFKEQ. This CDR3 has 12 amino acids. Here the CDR3 reads CASSLDRNEQYF. The CDR3 DNA reads TGTGCCAGCAGCCTGGACAGAAACGAGCAGTACTTC.

CDR3 DNA: TGTGCCATCAGTGGACTCGGGTTGGAGCAGTACTTC. Translated, it gives CAISGLGLEQYF. J is TRBJ2-7 and V is TRBV10-3; D uncertain. CDR1 and CDR2 (germline): ENHRY, SYGVKD. The CDR3 is 12 residues long. Deletions cut 4 bases from V and 7 bases from J, with 11 bases between.

The rearrangement links TRBV9 to TRBJ2-7, with D maybe TRBD1 (6 bases). The CDR3 runs 14 residues. Trimming left V 3 bases short and J 2 bases short, with 12 bases between. Germline CDR1 SGDLS, CDR2 YYNGEE. The DNA of the CDR3 is TGTGCCAGCAGCGGATTCGGACAGCCCTACGAGCAGTACTTC. This translates into CASSGFGQPYEQYF.

The chain joins TRBV9 to TRBJ2-3; 8 bases align to TRBD2. Germline values: CDR1 SGDLS, CDR2 YYNGEE. This CDR3 comprises 17 residues. Trimming took 3 bases from V and 2 from J; bases not matched to a gene: 11. The CDR3 protein is CASSERPGLGYTDTQYF. The CDR3 DNA reads as TGTGCCAGCAGCGAGAGACCGGGACTAGGCTACACAGATACGCAGTATTTT.

This chain joins TRBV11-2 and TRBJ2-1, with TRBD2 as a possible D gene (5 bases). From germline, CDR1 is SGHAT and CDR2 FQNNGV. This CDR3 is 15 amino acids long. V lost 5 bases and J lost 0, with 11 bases in between. CDR3 coding DNA: TGTGCCAGCAGCACTAGGATGAGCTCCTACAATGAGCAGTTCTTC. The encoded protein is CASSTRMSSYNEQFF.

This clone was detected only once. The chain carries TRBV6-5 and TRBJ1-5; D might be TRBD1 (5 bases). Germline CDR1 and CDR2: MNHEY and SVGAGI. V was cut by 9 bases and J by 13 bases, with 19 bases left in between. The CDR3 is 12 residues long. The CDR3 coding sequence is TGTGCCAGGAACGGGAGGCCTCAGGGACAGCATTTT. Translating it yields CARNGRPQGQHF.

J is TRBJ2-5 and V is TRBV23-1; 10 nucleotides agree with TRBD1. Near its end, the DNA agrees better with TRBJ2-7, so the J call may be wrong. TRBV23-1 is treated as an ORF (open reading frame) with a function not yet certain. The length of the CDR3 is 16 residues. In DNA form, the CDR3 reads TGCGCCAGCAGTCACCCCGGACAGGGGGACTCCTACGAGCAGTACTTC. It specifies CASSHPGQGDSYEQYF.

The chain uses TRBV7-2 and TRBJ1-1, with a weak D call TRBD1 (6 bases). The CDR3 loop spans 14 amino acids. With 5 bases removed from V and 0 bases from J, the gap between germline ends came to 10 bases. Germline assignment: CDR1 SGHTA and CDR2 FQGNSA. CDR3 DNA: TGTGCCAGCAGCAAAAACAGGGTGAACACTGAAGCTTTCTTT. This encodes CASSKNRVNTEAFF.

The chain uses TRBV4-3 and TRBJ2-3; TRBD2 matches at 16 bases. Losses at the gene ends were 2 bases for V and 2 bases for J; bases not matched to a gene: 13. Germline V gene lookup returns CDR1 LGHNA and CDR2 YSLEER. The CDR3 is 21 residues long. The CDR3 here is CASSQPGTSGGEPRHTDTQYF. The CDR3 nucleotides are TGCGCCAGCAGCCAACCAGGGACTAGCGGGGGGGAACCCCGACACACAGATACGCAGTATTTT.

This chain joins TRBV30 and TRBJ2-3; tentatively, D is TRBD2 (5 bases). V gave up 0 bases and J gave up 5 bases, with 12 bases separating them. In germline, CDR1 is GTSNPN, CDR2 SVGIG (reference sequence). This CDR3 has 14 amino acids. DNA for the CDR3: TGTGCCTGGAGTGTTAGGCTAGCAGTAGATACGCAGTATTTT. It yields the protein CAWSVRLAVDTQYF.

In this sample, this clone turned up once. The rearrangement joins TRBV5-5 to TRBJ2-7; the match to TRBD1 covers 9 bases. This CDR3 is 16 amino acids long. CDR1 is SGHKS and CDR2 is YYEKEE in the germline V gene (reference sequence). V was clipped by 0 bases and J by 4 bases; unmatched bases: 8. In DNA form, the CDR3 reads TGTGCCAGCAGCTTGGCCCCACAGGGGGCTTTTTACGAGCAGTACTTC. Amino acid sequence: CASSLAPQGAFYEQYF.

This chain joins TRBV2 and TRBJ1-5; D is undetermined. The ends were cut back, 3 bases at V and 5 bases at J, with 2 bases in the middle. Looked up from germline, CDR1 is SNHLY and CDR2 is FYNNEI. The CDR3 extends over 11 amino acids. The CDR3 loop reads CASSDDQPQHF. CDR3 in DNA: TGTGCCAGCAGTGACGATCAGCCCCAGCATTTT.

The chain combines TRBV2 with TRBJ2-5; D might be TRBD2 (6 bases). The J call is in doubt because the DNA end fits TRBJ2-7 better. CDR1 is SNHLY, CDR2 FYNNEI, per germline. This CDR3 has 17 amino acids. The CDR3 is CASSEGVGSGHSYEQYF. CDR3 coding DNA: TGTGCCAGCAGTGAAGGTGTGGGTAGCGGCCACTCCTACGAGCAGTACTTC.